This T cell receptor (beta chain) comes out of a study of blood T cell repertoires in COVID-19. On the study more broadly: PBMCs, B-cell-depleted T cells, or T cells were the source of the cDNA or gDNA that made up the material.

In the original workflow: Amplified reference gene primers provided the basis for estimating nucleated cell counts. Sequencing used immunoSEQ multiplex PCR; TCRdb keeps in-frame clones, though not all of them. V and J calls and clone size are those listed in that table; D and trimming were worked out from the DNA. Of roughly 410,000 clones listed, about 89% are singletons. The sequence was obtained from a woman between 35 and 50 years old with COVID-19, enrolled during active disease. The specimen was peripheral blood.

The CDR3 loop reads CASSGFIRADTQYF. DNA of the CDR3: TGTGCCAGCAGTGGTTTTATTCGGGCAGATACGCAGTATTTT. The chain is built from TRBV27 and TRBJ2-3; D is uncertain. The germline V gene has CDR1 MNHEY and CDR2 SMNVEV (reference sequence). V shed 5 bases and J shed 4 bases, with 13 bases lying between them. The CDR3 has 14 amino acids.